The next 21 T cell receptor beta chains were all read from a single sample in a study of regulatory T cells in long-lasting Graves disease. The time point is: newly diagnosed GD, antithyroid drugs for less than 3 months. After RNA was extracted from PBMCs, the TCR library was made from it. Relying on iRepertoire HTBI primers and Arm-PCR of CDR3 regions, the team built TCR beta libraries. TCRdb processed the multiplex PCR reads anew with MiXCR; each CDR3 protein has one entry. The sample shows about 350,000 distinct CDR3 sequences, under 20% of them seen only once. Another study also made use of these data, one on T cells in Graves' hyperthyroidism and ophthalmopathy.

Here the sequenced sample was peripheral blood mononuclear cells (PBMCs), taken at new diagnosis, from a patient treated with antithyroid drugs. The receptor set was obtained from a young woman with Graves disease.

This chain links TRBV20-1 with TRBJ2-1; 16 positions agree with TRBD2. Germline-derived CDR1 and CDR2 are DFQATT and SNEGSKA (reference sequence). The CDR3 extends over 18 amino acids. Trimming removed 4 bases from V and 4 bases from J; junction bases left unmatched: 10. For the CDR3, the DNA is TGCAGTGCTAAAGGGGGACTAGCGGGAGGGCCGGGATACAATGAGCAGTTCTTC. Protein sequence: CSAKGGLAGGPGYNEQFF.

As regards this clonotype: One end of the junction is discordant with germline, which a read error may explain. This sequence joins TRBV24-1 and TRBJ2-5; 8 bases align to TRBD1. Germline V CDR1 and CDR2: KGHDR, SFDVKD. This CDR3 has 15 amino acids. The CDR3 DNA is TGTGCCACGAGGGATCGTGACAGGGGCCAAGAGACCCGGTACTTC. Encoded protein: CATRDRDRGQETRYF.

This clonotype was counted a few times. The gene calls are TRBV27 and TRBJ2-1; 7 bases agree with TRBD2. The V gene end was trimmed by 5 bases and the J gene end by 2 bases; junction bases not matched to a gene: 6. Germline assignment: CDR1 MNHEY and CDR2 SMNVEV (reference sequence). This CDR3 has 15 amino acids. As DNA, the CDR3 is TGTGCCAGCAGTGTTGGGGGGGGGGCCTACAATGAGCAGTTCTTC. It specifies CASSVGGGAYNEQFF.

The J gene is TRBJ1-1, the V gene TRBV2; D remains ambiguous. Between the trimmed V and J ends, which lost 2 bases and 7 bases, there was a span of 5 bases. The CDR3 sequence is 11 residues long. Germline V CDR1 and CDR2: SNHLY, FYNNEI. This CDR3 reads CASSERVEAFF. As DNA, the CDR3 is TGTGCCAGCAGTGAAAGGGTTGAAGCTTTCTTT.

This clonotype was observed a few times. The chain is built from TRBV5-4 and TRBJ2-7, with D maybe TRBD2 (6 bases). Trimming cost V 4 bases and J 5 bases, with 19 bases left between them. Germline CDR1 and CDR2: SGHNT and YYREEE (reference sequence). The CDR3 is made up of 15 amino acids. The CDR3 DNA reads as TGTGCCAGCAGCCAGAAGTTGGACTACCGCGACGAGCAGTACTTC. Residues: CASSQKLDYRDEQYF.

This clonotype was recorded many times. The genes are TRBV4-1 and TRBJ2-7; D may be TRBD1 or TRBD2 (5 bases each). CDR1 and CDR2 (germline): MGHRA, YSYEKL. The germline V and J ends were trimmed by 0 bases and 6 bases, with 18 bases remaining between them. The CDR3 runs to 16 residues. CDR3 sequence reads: CASSQDRMGVDGEQYF. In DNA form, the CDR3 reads TGCGCCAGCAGCCAAGATCGTATGGGGGTGGATGGCGAGCAGTACTTC.

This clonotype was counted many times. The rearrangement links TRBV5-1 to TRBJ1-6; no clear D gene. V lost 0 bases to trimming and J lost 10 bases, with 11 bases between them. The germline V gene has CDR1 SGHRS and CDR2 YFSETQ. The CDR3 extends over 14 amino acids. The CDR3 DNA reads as TGCGCCAGCAGCTTGGACTTACGCTCCTCACCCCTCCACTTT. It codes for CASSLDLRSSPLHF.

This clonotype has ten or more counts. The DNA of the CDR3 is TGCAGTGCCCGCAGCGGGACCAACAATGAAAAACTGTTTTTT. Protein product: CSARSGTNNEKLFF. The rearrangement links TRBV20-1 to TRBJ1-4; maybe TRBD1 (5 bases). CDR3 size: 14 residues. Germline V gene data show CDR1 as DFQATT and CDR2 as SNEGSKA (reference sequence). Trimming left V 6 bases short and J 5 bases short, with 16 bases between.

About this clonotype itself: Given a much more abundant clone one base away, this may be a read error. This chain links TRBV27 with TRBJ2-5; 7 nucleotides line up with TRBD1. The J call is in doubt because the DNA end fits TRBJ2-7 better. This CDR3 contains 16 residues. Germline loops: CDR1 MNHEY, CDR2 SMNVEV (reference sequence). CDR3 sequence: CASSQKHRDRLYEQYF. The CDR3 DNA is TGTGCCAGCAGTCAAAAACACCGGGACAGACTATACGAGCAGTACTTC.

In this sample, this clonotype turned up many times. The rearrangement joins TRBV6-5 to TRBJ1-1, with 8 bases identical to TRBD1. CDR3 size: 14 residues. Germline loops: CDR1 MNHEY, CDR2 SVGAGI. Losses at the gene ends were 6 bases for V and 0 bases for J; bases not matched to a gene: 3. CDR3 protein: CASSSTGVNTEAFF. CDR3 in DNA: TGTGCCAGCAGCTCGACAGGGGTGAACACTGAAGCTTTCTTT.

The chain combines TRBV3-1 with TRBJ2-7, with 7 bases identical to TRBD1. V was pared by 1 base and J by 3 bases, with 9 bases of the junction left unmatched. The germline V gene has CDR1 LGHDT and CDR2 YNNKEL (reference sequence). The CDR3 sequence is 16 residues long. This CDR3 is CASSQGSSAGGYEQYF. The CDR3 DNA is TGTGCCAGCAGCCAAGGAAGTTCGGCAGGGGGCTACGAGCAGTACTTC.

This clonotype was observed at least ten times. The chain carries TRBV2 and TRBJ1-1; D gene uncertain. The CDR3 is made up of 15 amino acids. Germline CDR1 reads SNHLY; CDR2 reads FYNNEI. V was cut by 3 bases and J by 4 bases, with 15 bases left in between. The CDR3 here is CASSESGPRVTEAFF. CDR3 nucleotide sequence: TGTGCCAGCAGTGAGTCCGGACCGCGCGTCACTGAAGCTTTCTTT.

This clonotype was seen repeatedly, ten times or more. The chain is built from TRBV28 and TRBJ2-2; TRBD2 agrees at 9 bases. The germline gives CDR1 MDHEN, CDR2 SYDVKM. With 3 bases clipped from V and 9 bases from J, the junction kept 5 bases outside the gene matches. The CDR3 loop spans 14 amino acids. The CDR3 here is CASSLAGGPWELFF. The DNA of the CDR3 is TGTGCCAGCAGTTTGGCGGGAGGGCCCTGGGAGCTGTTTTTT.

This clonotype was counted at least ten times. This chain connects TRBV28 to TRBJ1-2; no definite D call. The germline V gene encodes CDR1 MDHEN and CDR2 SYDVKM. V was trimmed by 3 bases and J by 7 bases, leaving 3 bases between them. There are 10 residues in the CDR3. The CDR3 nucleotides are TGTGCCAGCAGTTTCCGTGGCTACACCTTC. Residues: CASSFRGYTF.

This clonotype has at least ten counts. The CDR3 sequence is CASSQRGGPTDTQYF. CDR3 coding DNA: TGTGCCAGCAGCCAACGCGGGGGCCCCACAGATACGCAGTATTTT. This chain uses TRBV3-1 with TRBJ2-3; D is possibly TRBD2 (7 bases). Germline V gene sequence: CDR1 LGHDT, CDR2 YNNKEL (reference sequence). The CDR3 runs 15 residues. V was cut by 2 bases and J by 2 bases, with 11 bases left in between.

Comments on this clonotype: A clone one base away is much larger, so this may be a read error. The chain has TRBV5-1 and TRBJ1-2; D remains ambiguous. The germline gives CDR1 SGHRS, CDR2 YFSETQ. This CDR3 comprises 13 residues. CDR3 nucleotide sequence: TGCGCCAGCAGCTACAAGTCTGGGTATGGCTTCACCTTC. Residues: CASSYKSGYGFTF.

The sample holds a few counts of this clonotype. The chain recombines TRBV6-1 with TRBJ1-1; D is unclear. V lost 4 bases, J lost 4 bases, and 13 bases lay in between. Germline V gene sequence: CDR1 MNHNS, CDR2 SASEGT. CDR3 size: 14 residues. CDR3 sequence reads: CASSAYPGSTEAFF. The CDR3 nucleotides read TGTGCCAGCAGTGCCTATCCGGGGAGCACTGAAGCTTTCTTT.

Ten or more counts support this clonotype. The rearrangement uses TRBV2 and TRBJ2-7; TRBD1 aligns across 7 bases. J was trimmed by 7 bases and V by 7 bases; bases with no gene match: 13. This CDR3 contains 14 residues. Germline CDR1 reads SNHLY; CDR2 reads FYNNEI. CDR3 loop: CASNVRQGPLEQYF. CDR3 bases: TGTGCCAGCAATGTTAGACAGGGACCCCTAGAGCAGTACTTC.

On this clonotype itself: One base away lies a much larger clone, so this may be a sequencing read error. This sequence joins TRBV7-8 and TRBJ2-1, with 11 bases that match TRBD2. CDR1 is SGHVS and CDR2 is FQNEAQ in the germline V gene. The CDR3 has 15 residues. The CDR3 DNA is TGTGCCAGCAGCTTCTGGACTAGCGGGCCCCATGAGCAGTCCTTC. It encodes CASSFWTSGPHEQSF.

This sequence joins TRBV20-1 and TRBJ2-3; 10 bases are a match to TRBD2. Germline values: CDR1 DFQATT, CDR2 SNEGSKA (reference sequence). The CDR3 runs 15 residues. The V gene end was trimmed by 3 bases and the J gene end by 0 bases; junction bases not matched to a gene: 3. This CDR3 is CSASVTSGSTDTQYF. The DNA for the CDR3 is TGCAGTGCTAGTGTGACTAGCGGGAGCACAGATACGCAGTATTTT.

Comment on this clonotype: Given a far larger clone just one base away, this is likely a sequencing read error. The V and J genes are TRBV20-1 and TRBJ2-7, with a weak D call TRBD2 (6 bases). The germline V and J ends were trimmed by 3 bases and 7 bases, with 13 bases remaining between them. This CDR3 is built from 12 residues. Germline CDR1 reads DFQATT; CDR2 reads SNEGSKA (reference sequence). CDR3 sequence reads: CSAREGLNEQYF. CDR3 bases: TGCAGTGCTAGGGAGGGACTCAATGAGCAGTACTTC.